This paragraph covers one T cell receptor (beta chain) sequence. The germline CDR1 and CDR2 sequences are MNHNY and SVGAGI (reference sequence). V gave up 7 bases and J gave up 3 bases; unmatched junction bases: 10. The length of the CDR3 is 16 residues. This entry belongs to a study of long-term antiretroviral therapy in people with HIV. Survey-level immunoSEQ v3.0 assays were run. Produced via immunoSEQ multiplex PCR; TCRdb's table is partial and in-frame only. The sample includes around 39,000 clones, about four fifths of them seen just once. This clonotype was obtained from a man aged 18 to 29 with HIV. This specimen consisted of unsorted PBMCs, obtained 1 year after starting antiretroviral therapy. The gene calls are TRBV6-6 and TRBJ1-3; 9 bases line up with TRBD1. This CDR3 is CASTRTGVLIGNTIYF. CDR3 bases: TGTGCCAGCACCAGGACAGGGGTCTTGATTGGAAACACCATATATTTT.